The present entry profiles one T cell receptor (beta chain) with its context. The sample carries other DNA sequences with the same CDR3. Looked up from germline, CDR1 is MNHEY and CDR2 is SVGAGI. J was trimmed by 4 bases and V by 6 bases; bases with no gene match: 4. The CDR3 consists of 14 residues. These data come from a study of blood T cell repertoires in COVID-19. Study in general: Acute and convalescent COVID-19 samples came from the United States, Italy and Spain. The cDNA or gDNA used as material had been derived from T cells, B-cell-depleted T cells, or PBMCs.

Original data processing: Estimates of nucleated cell counts were drawn from the amplification of reference gene primers. Some clones are missing from TCRdb's copy, which holds only in-frame ones; the method was immunoSEQ multiplex PCR. The DNA was the basis for D and trimming; V, J and clone size are from that table. Among tens of thousands of clones listed, around 90% were seen once. This clonotype was sampled from a human donor in a cohort sampled during active COVID-19. The chain has TRBV6-5 and TRBJ2-7; TRBD1 matches at 12 bases. Sequenced sample: peripheral blood. DNA of the CDR3: TGTGCCAGCAGCCCGGGACAGGGGGCATACGAGCAGTACTTC. This sequence encodes CASSPGQGAYEQYF.